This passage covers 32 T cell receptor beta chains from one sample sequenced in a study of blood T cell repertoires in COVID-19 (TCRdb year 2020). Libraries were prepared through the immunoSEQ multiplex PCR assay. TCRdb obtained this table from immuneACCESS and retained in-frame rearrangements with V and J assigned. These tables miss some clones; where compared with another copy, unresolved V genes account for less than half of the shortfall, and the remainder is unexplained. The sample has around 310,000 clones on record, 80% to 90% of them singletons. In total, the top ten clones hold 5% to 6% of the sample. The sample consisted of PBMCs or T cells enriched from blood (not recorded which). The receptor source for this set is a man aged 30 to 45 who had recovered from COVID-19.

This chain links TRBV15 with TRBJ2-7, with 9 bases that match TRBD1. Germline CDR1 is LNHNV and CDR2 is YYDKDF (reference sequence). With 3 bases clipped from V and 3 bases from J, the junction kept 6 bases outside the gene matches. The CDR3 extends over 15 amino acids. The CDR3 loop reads CATSSGTGRNYEQYF. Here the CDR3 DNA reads TGTGCCACCAGCAGTGGGACAGGGAGGAACTACGAGCAGTACTTC.

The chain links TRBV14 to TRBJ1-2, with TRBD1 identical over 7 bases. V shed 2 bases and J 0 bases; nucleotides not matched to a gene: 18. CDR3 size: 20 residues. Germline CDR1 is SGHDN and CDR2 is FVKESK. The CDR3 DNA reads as TGTGCCAGCAGCCAAAGCCCGTTTTACGAACGGGACAGACCTAACTATGGCTACACCTTC. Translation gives CASSQSPFYERDRPNYGYTF.

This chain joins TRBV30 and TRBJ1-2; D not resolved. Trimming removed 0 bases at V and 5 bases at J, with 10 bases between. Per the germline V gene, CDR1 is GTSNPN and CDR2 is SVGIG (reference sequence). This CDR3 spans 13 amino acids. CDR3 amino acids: CAWSVLVGYGYTF. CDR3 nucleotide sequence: TGTGCCTGGAGTGTACTAGTAGGGTATGGCTACACCTTC.

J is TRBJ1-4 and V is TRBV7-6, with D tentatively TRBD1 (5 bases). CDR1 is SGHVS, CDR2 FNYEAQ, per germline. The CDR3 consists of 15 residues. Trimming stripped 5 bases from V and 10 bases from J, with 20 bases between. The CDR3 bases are TGTGCCAGCAGCCCCTCGGGGACGGTGGGGGGAAAACTGTTTTTT. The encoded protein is CASSPSGTVGGKLFF.

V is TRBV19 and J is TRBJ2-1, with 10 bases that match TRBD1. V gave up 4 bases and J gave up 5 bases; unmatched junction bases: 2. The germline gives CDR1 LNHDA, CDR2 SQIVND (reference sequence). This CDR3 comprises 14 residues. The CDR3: CASSTGTGDNEQFF. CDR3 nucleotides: TGTGCCAGTAGTACCGGGACAGGGGACAATGAGCAGTTCTTC.

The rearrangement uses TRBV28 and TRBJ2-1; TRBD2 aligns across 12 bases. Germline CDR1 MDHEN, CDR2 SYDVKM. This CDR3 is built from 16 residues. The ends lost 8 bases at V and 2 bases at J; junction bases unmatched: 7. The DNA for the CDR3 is TGTGCCAGCGAGACTAGCGGGGGAATGGCCTACAATGAGCAGTTCTTC. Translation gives CASETSGGMAYNEQFF.

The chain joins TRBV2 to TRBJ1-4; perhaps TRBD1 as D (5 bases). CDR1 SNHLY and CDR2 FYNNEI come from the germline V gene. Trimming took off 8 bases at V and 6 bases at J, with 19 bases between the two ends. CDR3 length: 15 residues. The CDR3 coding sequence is TGTGCCAGCCGCCGGCAGGGCAAACCGGATGAAAAACTGTTTTTT. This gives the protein CASRRQGKPDEKLFF.

The CDR3 DNA follows: TGCGCCAGCAGCCAAGGACAGGGTGGGTACAATGAGCAGTTCTTC. This encodes CASSQGQGGYNEQFF. The chain employs TRBV4-1 and TRBJ2-1, with 7 nucleotides matching TRBD1. Germline V gene data show CDR1 as MGHRA and CDR2 as YSYEKL. The CDR3 loop spans 15 amino acids. The ends lost 1 base at V and 4 bases at J; junction bases unmatched: 4.

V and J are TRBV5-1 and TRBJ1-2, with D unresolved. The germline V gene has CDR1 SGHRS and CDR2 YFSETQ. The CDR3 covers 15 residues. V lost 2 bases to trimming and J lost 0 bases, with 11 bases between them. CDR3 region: CASSLATAPNYGYTF. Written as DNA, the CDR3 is TGCGCCAGCAGCTTAGCCACAGCTCCTAACTATGGCTACACCTTC.

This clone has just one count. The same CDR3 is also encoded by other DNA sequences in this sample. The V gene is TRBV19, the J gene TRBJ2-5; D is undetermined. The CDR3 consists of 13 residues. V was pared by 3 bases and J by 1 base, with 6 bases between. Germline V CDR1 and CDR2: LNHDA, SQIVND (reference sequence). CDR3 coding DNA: TGTGCCAGTAGTATTACGGTCCAAGAGACCCAGTACTTC. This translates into CASSITVQETQYF.

The CDR3 DNA sequence: TGTGCCATCGTTCGAGAGTCTGGAAACACCATATATTTT. It translates to CAIVRESGNTIYF. The rearrangement uses TRBV10-3 and TRBJ1-3; D uncertain. V was shortened by 8 bases and J by 1 base, with 9 bases between the two germline ends. Germline V gene lookup returns CDR1 ENHRY and CDR2 SYGVKD. This CDR3 region has 13 residues.

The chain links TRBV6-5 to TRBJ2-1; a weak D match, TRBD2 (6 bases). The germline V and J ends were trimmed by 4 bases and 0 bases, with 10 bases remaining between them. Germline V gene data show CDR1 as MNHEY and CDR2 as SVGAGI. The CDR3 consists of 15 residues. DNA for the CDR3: TGTGCCAGCAGTTCCCTCGGGAGCTCCTACAATGAGCAGTTCTTC. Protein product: CASSSLGSSYNEQFF.

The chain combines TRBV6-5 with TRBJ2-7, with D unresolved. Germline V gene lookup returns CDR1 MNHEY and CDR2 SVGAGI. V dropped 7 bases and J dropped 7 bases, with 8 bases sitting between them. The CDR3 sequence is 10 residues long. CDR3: CASTFGEQYF. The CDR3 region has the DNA TGTGCCAGCACCTTCGGTGAGCAGTACTTC.

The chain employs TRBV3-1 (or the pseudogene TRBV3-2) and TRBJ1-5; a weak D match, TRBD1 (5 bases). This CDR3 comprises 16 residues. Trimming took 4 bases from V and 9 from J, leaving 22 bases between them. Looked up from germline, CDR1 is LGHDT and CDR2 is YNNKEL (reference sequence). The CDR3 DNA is TGTGCCAGCAGCCCGAAGTATGTTGTAGGGGTGGGGCCCCAGCATTTT. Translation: CASSPKYVVGVGPQHF.

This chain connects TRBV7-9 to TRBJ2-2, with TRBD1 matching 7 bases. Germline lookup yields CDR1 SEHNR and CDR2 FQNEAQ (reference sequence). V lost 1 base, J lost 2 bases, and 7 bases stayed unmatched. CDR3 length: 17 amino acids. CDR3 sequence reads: CASSLGDRELNTGELFF. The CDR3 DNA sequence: TGTGCCAGCAGCTTAGGGGACAGAGAGTTAAACACCGGGGAGCTGTTTTTT.

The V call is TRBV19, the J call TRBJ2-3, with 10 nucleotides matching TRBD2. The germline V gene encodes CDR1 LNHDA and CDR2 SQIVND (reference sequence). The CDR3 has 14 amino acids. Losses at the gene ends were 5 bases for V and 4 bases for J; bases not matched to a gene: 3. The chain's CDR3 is CASSERGGSDTQYF. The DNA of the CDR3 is TGTGCCAGTAGTGAGCGGGGGGGCTCAGATACGCAGTATTTT.

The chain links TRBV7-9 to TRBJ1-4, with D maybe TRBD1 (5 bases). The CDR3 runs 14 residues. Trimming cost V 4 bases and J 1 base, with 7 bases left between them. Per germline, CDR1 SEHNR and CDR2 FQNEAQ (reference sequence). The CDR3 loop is CASSSRVTNEKLFF. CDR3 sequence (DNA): TGTGCCAGCAGCTCCAGGGTAACTAATGAAAAACTGTTTTTT.

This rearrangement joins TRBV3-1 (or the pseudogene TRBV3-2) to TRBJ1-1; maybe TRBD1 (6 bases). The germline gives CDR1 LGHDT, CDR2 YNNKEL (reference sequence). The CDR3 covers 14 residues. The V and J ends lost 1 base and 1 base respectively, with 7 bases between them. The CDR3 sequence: CASSQAGANTEAFF. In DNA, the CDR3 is TGTGCCAGCAGCCAAGCAGGGGCGAACACTGAAGCTTTCTTT.

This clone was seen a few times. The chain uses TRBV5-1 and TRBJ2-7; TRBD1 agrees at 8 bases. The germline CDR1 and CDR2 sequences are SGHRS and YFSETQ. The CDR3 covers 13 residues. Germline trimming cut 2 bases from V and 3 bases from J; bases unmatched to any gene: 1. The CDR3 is CASSFDRGYEQYF. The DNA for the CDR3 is TGCGCCAGCAGCTTTGACAGGGGCTACGAGCAGTACTTC.

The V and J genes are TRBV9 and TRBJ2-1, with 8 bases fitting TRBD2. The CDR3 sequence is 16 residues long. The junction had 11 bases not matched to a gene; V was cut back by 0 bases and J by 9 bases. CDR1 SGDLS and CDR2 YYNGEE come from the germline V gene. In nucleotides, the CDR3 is TGTGCCAGCAGCGTAGTCCCAGCGGGGGCCCTCGGTGAGCAGTTCTTC. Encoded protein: CASSVVPAGALGEQFF.

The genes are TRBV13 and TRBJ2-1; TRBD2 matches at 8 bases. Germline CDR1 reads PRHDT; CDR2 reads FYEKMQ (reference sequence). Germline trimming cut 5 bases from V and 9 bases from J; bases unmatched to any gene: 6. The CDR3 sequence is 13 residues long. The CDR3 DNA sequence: TGTGCCAGCAGCCAGACACTAGCGGTTGAGCAGTTCTTC. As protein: CASSQTLAVEQFF.

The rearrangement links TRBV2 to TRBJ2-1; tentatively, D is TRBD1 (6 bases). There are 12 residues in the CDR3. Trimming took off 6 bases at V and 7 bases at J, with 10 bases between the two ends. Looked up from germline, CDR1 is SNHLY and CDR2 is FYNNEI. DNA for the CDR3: TGTGCCAGCAGGGGCCAGGGGAATGAGCAGTTCTTC. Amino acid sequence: CASRGQGNEQFF. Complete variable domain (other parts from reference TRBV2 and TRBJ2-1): EPEVTQTPSHQVTQMGQEVILRCVPISNHLYFYWYRQILGQKVEFLVSFYNNEISEKSEIFDDQFSVERPDGSNFTLKIRSTKLEDSAMYFCASRGQGNEQFFGPGTRLTVL.

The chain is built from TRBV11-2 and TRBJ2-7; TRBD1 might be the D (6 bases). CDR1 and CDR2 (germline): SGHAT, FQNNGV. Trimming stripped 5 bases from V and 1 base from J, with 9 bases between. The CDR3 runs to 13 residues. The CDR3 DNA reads TGTGCCAGCAGCCGACAGGATTCCTACGAGCAGTACTTC. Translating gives CASSRQDSYEQYF.

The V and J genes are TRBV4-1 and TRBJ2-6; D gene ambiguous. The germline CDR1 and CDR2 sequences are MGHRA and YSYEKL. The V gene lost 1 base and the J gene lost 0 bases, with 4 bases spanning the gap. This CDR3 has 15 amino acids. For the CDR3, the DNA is TGCGCCAGCAGCCAAGCAATCTCTGGGGCCAACGTCCTGACTTTC. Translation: CASSQAISGANVLTF.

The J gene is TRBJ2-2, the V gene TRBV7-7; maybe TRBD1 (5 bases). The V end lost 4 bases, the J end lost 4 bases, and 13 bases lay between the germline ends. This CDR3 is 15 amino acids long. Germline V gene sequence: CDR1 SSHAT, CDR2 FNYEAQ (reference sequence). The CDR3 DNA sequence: TGTGCCAGCAGCTCAGGGTTTGTGGGCACCGGGGAGCTGTTTTTT. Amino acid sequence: CASSSGFVGTGELFF.

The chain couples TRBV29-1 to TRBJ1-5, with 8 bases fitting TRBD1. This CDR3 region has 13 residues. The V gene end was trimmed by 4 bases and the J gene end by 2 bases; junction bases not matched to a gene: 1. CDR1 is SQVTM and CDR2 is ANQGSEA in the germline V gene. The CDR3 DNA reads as TGCAGCGTTGCGACAGGGGGCAATCAGCCCCAGCATTTT. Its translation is CSVATGGNQPQHF.

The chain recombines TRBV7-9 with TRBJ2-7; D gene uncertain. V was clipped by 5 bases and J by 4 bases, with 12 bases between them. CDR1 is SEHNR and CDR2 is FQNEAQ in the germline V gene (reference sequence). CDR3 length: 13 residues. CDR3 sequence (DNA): TGTGCCAGCAGCCGCGAAGAGAGGTACGAGCAGTACTTC. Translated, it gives CASSREERYEQYF.

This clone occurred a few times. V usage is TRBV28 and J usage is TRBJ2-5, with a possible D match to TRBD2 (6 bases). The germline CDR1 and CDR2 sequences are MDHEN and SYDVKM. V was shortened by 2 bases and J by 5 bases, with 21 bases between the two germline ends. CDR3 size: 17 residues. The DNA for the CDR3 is TGTGCCAGCAGTTTAGCTGACCGGGCTTTCGGAGGGGAGACCCAGTACTTC. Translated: CASSLADRAFGGETQYF.

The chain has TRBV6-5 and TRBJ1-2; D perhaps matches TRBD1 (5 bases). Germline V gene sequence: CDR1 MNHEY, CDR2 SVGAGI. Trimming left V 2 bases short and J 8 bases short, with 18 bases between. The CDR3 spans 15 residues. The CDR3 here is CASSYTSRGLNGYTF. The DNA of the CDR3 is TGTGCCAGCAGTTACACCTCCCGGGGGTTGAACGGCTACACCTTC.

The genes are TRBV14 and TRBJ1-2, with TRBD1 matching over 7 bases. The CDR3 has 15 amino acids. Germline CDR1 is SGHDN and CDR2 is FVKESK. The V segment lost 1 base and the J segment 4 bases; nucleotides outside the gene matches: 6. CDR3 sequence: CASSQGRQGVYGYTF. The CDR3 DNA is TGTGCCAGCAGCCAAGGAAGGCAGGGGGTCTATGGCTACACCTTC.

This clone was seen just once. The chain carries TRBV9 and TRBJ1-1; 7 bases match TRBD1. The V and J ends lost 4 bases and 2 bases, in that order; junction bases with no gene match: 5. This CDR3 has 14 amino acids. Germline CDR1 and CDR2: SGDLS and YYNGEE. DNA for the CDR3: TGTGCCAGCAGCCCGCGACAGGGAAACACTGAAGCTTTCTTT. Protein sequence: CASSPRQGNTEAFF.

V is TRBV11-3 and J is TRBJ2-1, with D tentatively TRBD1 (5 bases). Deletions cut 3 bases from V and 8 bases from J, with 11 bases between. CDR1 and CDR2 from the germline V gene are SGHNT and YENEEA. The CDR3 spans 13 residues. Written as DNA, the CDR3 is TGTGCCAGCAGCTTCTTGTTAGGGGATGAGCAGTTCTTC. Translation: CASSFLLGDEQFF. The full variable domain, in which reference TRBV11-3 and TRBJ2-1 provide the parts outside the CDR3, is EAGVVQSPRYKIIEKKQPVAFWCNPISGHNTLYWYLQNLGQGPELLIRYENEEAVDDSQLPKDRFSAERLKGVDSTLKIQPAELGDSAVYLCASSFLLGDEQFFGPGTRLTVL.